One sample yielded the 25 T cell receptor beta chains listed below, sequenced in a study of blood T cell repertoires in COVID-19 (dated by TCRdb to 2018 to 2021). Receptors were amplified or captured by the immunoSEQ multiplex PCR assay. Entries here come from immuneACCESS through TCRdb and include only in-frame sequences with V and J called. Some clones fail to appear in such tables; in the studies checked, an unresolved V gene covers under half of the shortfall, and the cause of the remainder is unknown. The sample table holds roughly 230,000 clones, of which 65% to 90% were seen once. The ten most abundant clones make up less than 8% of the sample. The specimen sequenced was peripheral blood. The receptors stem from a woman in her forties or fifties with acute or convalescent COVID-19.

The chain combines TRBV5-8 with TRBJ1-1, with 10 bases that match TRBD1. This CDR3 is built from 14 residues. Germline values: CDR1 SGHTS, CDR2 YDEGEE. V was pared by 4 bases and J by 5 bases, with 5 bases of the junction left unmatched. CDR3 coding DNA: TGTGCCAGCAGCATAGGACAGGGGGGGACTGAAGCTTTCTTT. Translation gives CASSIGQGGTEAFF.

The chain is built from TRBV19 and TRBJ2-5, with D perhaps TRBD2 (5 bases). The CDR3 spans 14 residues. Between the trimmed V and J ends, which lost 1 base and 5 bases, there was a span of 11 bases. Germline V gene lookup returns CDR1 LNHDA and CDR2 SQIVND (reference sequence). DNA for the CDR3: TGTGCCAGTAGTATAGTCTCGGGGATCGAGACCCAGTACTTC. This codes for CASSIVSGIETQYF.

The rearrangement joins TRBV7-2 to TRBJ2-2, with a weak D call TRBD2 (5 bases). Germline CDR1 SGHTA, CDR2 FQGNSA. V dropped 5 bases and J dropped 0 bases, with 10 bases sitting between them. This CDR3 has 15 amino acids. In nucleotides, the CDR3 is TGTGCCAGCAGCATCCTCGGGACGAACACCGGGGAGCTGTTTTTT. As protein: CASSILGTNTGELFF.

V usage is TRBV4-2 and J usage is TRBJ1-5; no clear D. The CDR3 extends over 12 amino acids. V was trimmed by 0 bases and J by 9 bases, leaving 6 bases between them. Per the germline V gene, CDR1 is LGHNA and CDR2 is YNFKEQ. CDR3 sequence: CASSQERGPQHF. The CDR3 DNA reads TGTGCCAGCAGCCAAGAAAGAGGGCCCCAGCATTTT.

This chain uses TRBV10-3 with TRBJ1-5; 7 nucleotides line up with TRBD1. The CDR3 has 15 residues. Germline CDR1 is ENHRY and CDR2 is SYGVKD. Trimming cost V 3 bases and J 0 bases; bases outside gene matches: 2. The CDR3: CAISDGQDSNQPQHF. CDR3 nucleotide sequence: TGTGCCATCAGTGACGGACAGGATAGCAATCAGCCCCAGCATTTT.

The V call is TRBV10-3, the J call TRBJ2-5; D possibly corresponds to TRBD2 (7 bases). The V gene's germline CDR1 is ENHRY and CDR2 SYGVKD. Between the trimmed V and J ends, which lost 7 bases and 4 bases, there was a span of 13 bases. CDR3 length equals 13 residues. The DNA for the CDR3 is TGTGCCATCAACGACGGGGGGCGAGAGACCCAGTACTTC. Translating it yields CAINDGGRETQYF.

V usage is TRBV7-2 and J usage is TRBJ2-2; no reliable D call. The CDR3 loop spans 15 amino acids. Trimming removed 1 base at V and 4 bases at J, with 10 bases between. The germline V gene encodes CDR1 SGHTA and CDR2 FQGNSA. CDR3 DNA sequence: TGTGCCAGCAGCTTAGTTTTTTTCGGCACCGGGGAGCTGTTTTTT. It codes for CASSLVFFGTGELFF.

The rearrangement links TRBV11-2 to TRBJ1-2, with 12 bases fitting TRBD1. The ends lost 1 base at V and 13 bases at J; junction bases unmatched: 7. This CDR3 contains 14 residues. From germline, CDR1 is SGHAT and CDR2 FQNNGV. The CDR3 reads CASSLGGTGGGSTF. Here the CDR3 DNA reads TGTGCCAGCAGCTTAGGCGGGACAGGGGGCGGTTCCACCTTC.

V is TRBV5-1 and J is TRBJ1-1; weak D call: TRBD1 (5 bases). The CDR3 runs to 13 residues. Per the germline V gene, CDR1 is SGHRS and CDR2 is YFSETQ. V was cut by 1 base and J by 5 bases, with 9 bases left in between. DNA for the CDR3: TGCGCCAGCAGCTTGCCGGGACTTACTGAAGCTTTCTTT. Residues: CASSLPGLTEAFF. The full variable domain, rest sourced from reference TRBV5-1 and TRBJ1-1, is KAGVTQTPRYLIKTRGQQVTLSCSPISGHRSVSWYQQTPGQGLQFLFEYFSETQRNKGNFPGRFSGRQFSNSRSEMNVSTLELGDSALYLCASSLPGLTEAFFGQGTRLTVV.

V gene TRBV14 combines with J gene TRBJ2-1; 7 bases align to TRBD2. V shed 1 base, J shed 6 bases, and the junction held 9 bases outside the gene matches. In germline, CDR1 is SGHDN, CDR2 FVKESK. The CDR3 totals 16 residues. In DNA, the CDR3 is TGTGCCAGCAGCCAAGGTCTCGGGGGGTTCCCCAATGAGCAGTTCTTC. Its translation is CASSQGLGGFPNEQFF.

The chain carries TRBV29-1 and TRBJ2-3; weak D call: TRBD2 (5 bases). The CDR3 contains 13 residues. Germline lookup yields CDR1 SQVTM and CDR2 ANQGSEA. V lost 7 bases, J lost 0 bases, and 11 bases lay in between. The CDR3 loop reads CSESGSSTDTQYF. The CDR3 region has the DNA TGCAGCGAAAGCGGCTCCAGCACAGATACGCAGTATTTT.

Within the sample, this clone is medium-sized. The chain employs TRBV28 and TRBJ2-1; a weak D match, TRBD2 (6 bases). This CDR3 contains 18 residues. V lost 3 bases and J lost 2, with 20 bases in between. In germline, CDR1 is MDHEN, CDR2 SYDVKM. The CDR3 nucleotides read TGTGCCAGCAGTTTCCCCTTCGCTAGCGTGGAAACCTACAATGAGCAGTTCTTC. Its protein product is CASSFPFASVETYNEQFF.

The chain recombines TRBV7-2 with TRBJ2-1; 13 nucleotides agree with TRBD2. The CDR3 runs 16 residues. Germline loops: CDR1 SGHTA, CDR2 FQGNSA. V was clipped by 5 bases and J by 14 bases; unmatched bases: 15. CDR3 residues: CASSARPGLAGDGEFF. The CDR3 nucleotides read TGTGCCAGCAGCGCCCGTCCTGGACTAGCGGGAGACGGGGAGTTCTTC.

This clone showed up just a few times. The rearrangement uses TRBV19 and TRBJ2-1; TRBD2 matches at 10 bases. J gave up 8 bases and V 9 bases, and 4 bases lay outside the gene matches. In germline, CDR1 is LNHDA, CDR2 SQIVND (reference sequence). CDR3 size: 12 residues. CDR3 DNA: TGTGCCAGCGGGACTAGCGTGGATGAGCAGTTCTTC. Protein sequence: CASGTSVDEQFF.

The V gene is TRBV5-1, the J gene TRBJ1-4; 9 positions agree with TRBD1. CDR1 is SGHRS and CDR2 is YFSETQ in the germline V gene. This CDR3 comprises 15 residues. Trimming cost V 4 bases and J 5 bases; bases outside gene matches: 6. CDR3: CASSPAGTGNEKLFF. The CDR3 coding sequence is TGCGCCAGCAGCCCTGCCGGGACAGGGAATGAAAAACTGTTTTTT.

For this clone: At the DNA level, this CDR3 is encoded by other sequences in the same sample as well. The gene calls are TRBV27 and TRBJ1-5; possible D gene TRBD1, 5 bases. The CDR3 is made up of 14 amino acids. Trimming removed 4 bases from V and 7 bases from J, with 14 bases in between. From germline, CDR1 is MNHEY and CDR2 SMNVEV (reference sequence). The CDR3 is CASSSAQGGQPQHF. The DNA for the CDR3 is TGTGCCAGCAGTTCCGCGCAGGGCGGCCAGCCCCAGCATTTT.

This chain links TRBV30 with TRBJ2-3; TRBD1 matches 9 bases. V shed 8 bases, J shed 2 bases, and the junction held 8 bases outside the gene matches. Germline V gives CDR1 GTSNPN, CDR2 SVGIG (reference sequence). The CDR3 contains 14 residues. CDR3 sequence: CAGRDRVSTDTQYF. The CDR3 nucleotides are TGTGCCGGGCGGGACAGGGTGTCCACAGATACGCAGTATTTT.

This chain joins TRBV11-2 and TRBJ2-3, with TRBD2 matching 7 bases. CDR1 and CDR2 from the germline V gene are SGHAT and FQNNGV. This CDR3 comprises 16 residues. Trimming cost V 6 bases and J 6 bases; bases outside gene matches: 15. The CDR3 sequence: CASSLFGGRGRDTQYF. The CDR3 bases are TGTGCCAGCAGTCTCTTTGGCGGGAGAGGGAGGGATACGCAGTATTTT.

This clone was seen only once. The gene calls are TRBV4-3 and TRBJ1-1, with D perhaps TRBD1 (6 bases). The CDR3 extends over 12 amino acids. Germline CDR1 is LGHNA and CDR2 is YSLEER. Trimming took off 1 base at V and 9 bases at J, with 9 bases between the two ends. The CDR3 reads CASSQAGTKAFF. The CDR3 DNA sequence: TGCGCCAGCAGCCAAGCCGGGACAAAAGCTTTCTTT.

About this clone: A read error may account for a junction end that differs from germline. This chain joins TRBV28 and TRBJ1-1; 10 bases line up with TRBD1. The germline CDR1 and CDR2 sequences are MDHEN and SYDVKM. This CDR3 comprises 13 residues. CDR3 region: CASTQDRGARSIF. CDR3 nucleotide sequence: TGTGCCAGCACCCAGGACAGGGGGGCTAGGTCGATCTTT.

The V and J genes are TRBV10-3 and TRBJ2-1; tentative D call: TRBD2 (5 bases). Trimming stripped 0 bases from V and 0 bases from J, with 6 bases between. Germline CDR1 reads ENHRY; CDR2 reads SYGVKD. This CDR3 is 15 amino acids long. CDR3 protein: CAISESGSSYNEQFF. CDR3 sequence (DNA): TGTGCCATCAGTGAGTCAGGGAGCTCCTACAATGAGCAGTTCTTC.

In regard to this clone: Germline is not matched at one junction end, which may reflect a read error. This chain uses TRBV29-1 with TRBJ1-1; D perhaps matches TRBD1 (5 bases). The CDR3 is 11 amino acids. The germline V gene has CDR1 SQVTM and CDR2 ANQGSEA. The DNA of the CDR3 is TGCAGCGTAGAAGTGGGAGGGACGGTTCTCTTT. Encoded protein: CSVEVGGTVLF. Complete variable domain (other parts from reference TRBV29-1 and TRBJ1-1): SAVISQKPSRDICQRGTSLTIQCQVDSQVTMMFWYRQQPGQSLTLIATANQGSEATYESGFVIDKFPISRPNLTFSTLTVSNMSPEDSSIYLCSVEVGGTVLFGQGTRLTVV.

The J gene is TRBJ1-2, the V gene TRBV29-1; the D gene is possibly TRBD1 (5 bases). This CDR3 has 12 residues. Deletions cut 4 bases from V and 6 bases from J, with 12 bases between. Per the germline V gene, CDR1 is SQVTM and CDR2 is ANQGSEA. Written as DNA, the CDR3 is TGCAGCGTTGTCGAGACAGTCCATGGCTACACCTTC. Its protein is CSVVETVHGYTF. Full variable domain (remainder filled in from reference TRBV29-1 and TRBJ1-2): SAVISQKPSRDICQRGTSLTIQCQVDSQVTMMFWYRQQPGQSLTLIATANQGSEATYESGFVIDKFPISRPNLTFSTLTVSNMSPEDSSIYLCSVVETVHGYTFGSGTRLTVV.

V gene TRBV7-6 combines with J gene TRBJ1-2, with 8 positions matching TRBD1. The CDR3 is 14 amino acids. Germline-derived CDR1 and CDR2 are SGHVS and FNYEAQ. J was trimmed by 4 bases and V by 1 base; bases with no gene match: 2. The CDR3 loop reads CASSLDGTGYGYTF. CDR3 DNA: TGTGCCAGCAGCTTAGACGGGACAGGCTATGGCTACACCTTC.

This sequence joins TRBV6-6 and TRBJ1-6; D remains unclear. This CDR3 is 15 amino acids long. Germline V CDR1 and CDR2: MNHNY, SVGAGI (reference sequence). V lost 5 bases and J lost 0, with 8 bases in between. CDR3 sequence reads: CASSGGNSYNSPLHF. The CDR3 coding sequence is TGTGCCAGCAGTGGCGGTAACTCCTATAATTCACCCCTCCACTTT.